The present TCR beta chain was sequenced within a study of cytotoxic CD8 clonotypes in ibrutinib-treated CLL. Study-wide points: Under therapy, public clonotypes either contracted or stayed stable, and they were uncommon. Clonality (at baseline) was higher than in age-matched healthy donors and tracked circulating CD8+ T-cell counts.

Concerning this clone itself: The antigen remains unidentified.

The assay was immunoSEQ multiplex PCR, and TCRdb's table has in-frame clones only and misses some. The sample holds a few hundred thousand clones, around three quarters seen once. Between the trimmed V and J ends, which lost 8 bases and 10 bases, there was a span of 6 bases. Germline V gene lookup returns CDR1 MNHEY and CDR2 SVGAGI. The CDR3 is made up of 9 amino acids. This sample comprised PBMCs, obtained after 24 months of ibrutinib treatment. The chain has TRBV6-5 and TRBJ2-1, with unresolved D. The sequence derives from a human donor with chronic lymphocytic leukemia. The CDR3 nucleotides read TGTGCCAGCGGCAGAGAGCAGTTCTTC. Its protein is CASGREQFF.